The 17 T cell receptor beta chains presented below share a single source sample, sequenced in a study of shared clonotypes between healthy human individuals. TCRdb's table, derived via immunoSEQ multiplex PCR, lists solely in-frame clones and lacks some. The data contain roughly 95,000 clones, roughly 45% of them seen just once; the ten biggest clones take up more than 13%. The material sequenced was PBMCs. The receptor source for this set is a woman between 40 and 50 years old in good health. Some clones in this sample may be carry-over from other donors' samples.

Of note for this clone: A much larger clone lies a single base off, so this may be a read error. The rearrangement joins TRBV5-6 to TRBJ1-1; possible D gene TRBD1, 6 bases. CDR3 size: 17 residues. Trimming took off 7 bases at V and 6 bases at J, with 28 bases between the two ends. From germline, CDR1 is SGHDT and CDR2 YYEEEE. CDR3 nucleotide sequence: TGTGCCAGCCACTATATGACAGGTTTACTTGATAACGCTGAAGCTTTCTTT. This gives the protein CASHYMTGLLDNAEAFF.

This sequence joins TRBV4-2 and TRBJ2-1, with TRBD2 matching over 11 bases. The germline V gene has CDR1 LGHNA and CDR2 YNFKEQ. This CDR3 is 17 amino acids long. The V segment lost 2 bases and the J segment 5 bases; nucleotides outside the gene matches: 8. CDR3 bases: TGTGCCAGCAGCCAACTTAGTACTAGCGGGAGAGACAATGAGCAGTTCTTC. Protein product: CASSQLSTSGRDNEQFF.

V is TRBV5-1 and J is TRBJ2-1; 9 nucleotides agree with TRBD2. The ends lost 4 bases at V and 3 bases at J; junction bases unmatched: 11. Germline CDR1 is SGHRS and CDR2 is YFSETQ. The CDR3 covers 17 residues. The CDR3 loop is CASSDGNGLAHYNEQFF. The CDR3 region has the DNA TGCGCCAGCAGCGACGGCAACGGACTAGCGCACTACAATGAGCAGTTCTTC.

This clone was counted at least ten times. This rearrangement joins TRBV6-4 to TRBJ2-1; D may match TRBD1 or TRBD2 (5 bases each). V was clipped by 3 bases and J by 4 bases, with 13 bases between them. Germline V gene data show CDR1 as MRHNA and CDR2 as SNTAGT. This CDR3 has 15 residues. The CDR3 bases are TGTGCCAGCAGTGAGGGAGCGACAGAATACAATGAGCAGTTCTTC. Translated: CASSEGATEYNEQFF.

The CDR3 sequence: CASSTGTSGSYSYNEQFF. Here the CDR3 DNA reads TGTGCCAGCAGCACCGGGACTAGCGGGAGTTACTCCTACAATGAGCAGTTCTTC. The chain employs TRBV25-1 and TRBJ2-1; 14 bases match TRBD2. The CDR3 length is 18 residues. V lost 6 bases to trimming and J lost 0 bases; unmatched junction nucleotides: 7. CDR1 and CDR2 (germline): MGHDK, SYGVNS.

This chain joins TRBV28 and TRBJ2-2, with 7 bases aligning to TRBD1. The CDR3 is 14 residues long. V trimming: 7 bases; J trimming: 1 base; junction bases outside the gene matches: 3. Germline-derived CDR1 and CDR2 are MDHEN and SYDVKM. In nucleotides, the CDR3 is TGTGCCAGCAAAAGGACAGGGAACACCGGGGAGCTGTTTTTT. Its translation: CASKRTGNTGELFF.

Worth noting for this clone: Germline and junction disagree at one end, which may indicate a read error. Other nucleotide sequences from this sample produce the same CDR3. The chain combines TRBV29-1 with TRBJ1-1; a possible D gene is TRBD1 (5 bases). Looked up from germline, CDR1 is SQVTM and CDR2 is ANQGSEA. This CDR3 comprises 14 residues. CDR3 nucleotides: TGCAGCGTTGGTAAGGGGCCTATGAACACTGAGGCTTTCTTT. Translation: CSVGKGPMNTEAFF.

The CDR3 sequence is CASSPINPRGITYGYTF. CDR3 DNA sequence: TGTGCCAGCAGCCCGATAAACCCCAGGGGAATAACCTATGGCTACACCTTC. The chain combines TRBV5-4 with TRBJ1-2; maybe TRBD1 (6 bases). Germline V lookup: CDR1 SGHNT, CDR2 YYREEE (reference sequence). The CDR3 length is 17 residues. Trimming stripped 4 bases from V and 4 bases from J, with 23 bases between.

This clone was found a few times. The rearrangement links TRBV27 to TRBJ2-1; TRBD2 is a possible D gene (5 bases). The CDR3 contains 12 residues. The V end lost 3 bases, the J end lost 15 bases, and 15 bases lay between the germline ends. Germline V gene lookup returns CDR1 MNHEY and CDR2 SMNVEV (reference sequence). The chain's CDR3 is CASSFLTSGLFF. The CDR3 DNA sequence: TGTGCCAGCAGTTTTCTAACTAGTGGGTTGTTCTTC.

Remarks on this clone: This could be a read error, since a much larger clone is one nucleotide away. Other nucleotide sequences from this sample produce the same CDR3. V and J are TRBV15 and TRBJ2-2; D possibly corresponds to TRBD2 (5 bases). The CDR3 is 16 amino acids. Per germline, CDR1 LNHNV and CDR2 YYDKDF (reference sequence). Between the trimmed V and J ends, which lost 8 bases and 5 bases, there was a span of 21 bases. The CDR3 sequence: CATGNLAGGGTGELFF. DNA of the CDR3: TGTGCCACCGGGAACCTCGCGGGTGGTGGGACCGGGGAGCTGTTTTTT.

J is TRBJ2-1 and V is TRBV20-1; D gene ambiguous. The V end was cut by 2 bases, the J end by 5 bases, with 4 bases between. The CDR3 has 11 residues. The germline gives CDR1 DFQATT, CDR2 SNEGSKA (reference sequence). The CDR3 sequence is CSARQDNEQFF. In nucleotides, the CDR3 is TGCAGTGCTAGACAGGACAATGAGCAGTTCTTC.

V and J are TRBV10-2 and TRBJ2-7, with TRBD1 matching 10 bases. CDR1 and CDR2 from the germline V gene are WSHSY and SAAADI. J was trimmed by 3 bases and V by 7 bases; bases with no gene match: 6. CDR3 length: 14 amino acids. The CDR3 sequence is CASKDRGLDYEQYF. The CDR3 DNA is TGCGCCAGCAAAGACAGGGGGCTTGACTACGAGCAGTACTTC.

This sequence joins TRBV6-6 and TRBJ2-7, with D uncertain. With 4 bases removed from V and 0 bases from J, the gap between germline ends came to 16 bases. This CDR3 region has 16 residues. From germline, CDR1 is MNHNY and CDR2 SVGAGI (reference sequence). The CDR3 protein is CASSSRRLYPSYEQYF. The CDR3 coding sequence is TGTGCCAGCAGTTCCCGTAGACTTTATCCCTCCTACGAGCAGTACTTC.

The chain joins TRBV14 to TRBJ2-7; tentatively, D is TRBD1 (5 bases). V lost 2 bases and J lost 1, with 15 bases in between. The CDR3 spans 16 residues. The germline V gene encodes CDR1 SGHDN and CDR2 FVKESK. The chain's CDR3 is CASSQRQGFPSYEQYF. The DNA for the CDR3 is TGTGCCAGCAGCCAAAGGCAGGGTTTTCCTTCCTACGAGCAGTACTTC.

On this clone: Since a much larger clone is just one base distant, this may be a read error. The CDR3 sequence is CASNLRTGLADTQYF. CDR3 DNA sequence: TGTGCCAGCAACTTAAGGACAGGACTGGCAGATACGCAGTATTTT. The chain links TRBV9 to TRBJ2-3, with TRBD1 matching over 7 bases. V dropped 6 bases and J dropped 4; count of bases not matched to a gene: 11. The CDR3 has 15 residues. Germline-derived CDR1 and CDR2 are SGDLS and YYNGEE. The complete variable domain, with remaining parts taken from reference TRBV9 and TRBJ2-3, reads DSGVTQTPKHLITATGQRVTLRCSPRSGDLSVYWYQQSLDQGLQFLIQYYNGEERAKGNILERFSAQQFPDLHSELNLSSLELGDSALYFCASNLRTGLADTQYFGPGTRLTVL.

The chain combines TRBV28 with TRBJ2-5, with D possibly being TRBD2 (5 bases). The J call may be incorrect, as the DNA end agrees better with TRBJ2-7. The CDR3 length is 12 residues. Germline CDR1 MDHEN, CDR2 SYDVKM. This chain's CDR3 is CASRTGSYEQYF. DNA for the CDR3: TGTGCCAGCCGGACGGGATCCTACGAGCAGTACTTC.

A note on this clone: This may be a read error, as it is one base from a much larger clone. The V gene is TRBV30, the J gene TRBJ2-1; 10 positions match TRBD2. Germline lookup yields CDR1 GTSNPN and CDR2 SVGIG (reference sequence). This CDR3 spans 16 amino acids. The CDR3 region is CTWSKREGRGWNEQFF. CDR3 DNA: TGTACCTGGTCTAAGCGGGAGGGCCGCGGGTGGAATGAGCAGTTCTTC.